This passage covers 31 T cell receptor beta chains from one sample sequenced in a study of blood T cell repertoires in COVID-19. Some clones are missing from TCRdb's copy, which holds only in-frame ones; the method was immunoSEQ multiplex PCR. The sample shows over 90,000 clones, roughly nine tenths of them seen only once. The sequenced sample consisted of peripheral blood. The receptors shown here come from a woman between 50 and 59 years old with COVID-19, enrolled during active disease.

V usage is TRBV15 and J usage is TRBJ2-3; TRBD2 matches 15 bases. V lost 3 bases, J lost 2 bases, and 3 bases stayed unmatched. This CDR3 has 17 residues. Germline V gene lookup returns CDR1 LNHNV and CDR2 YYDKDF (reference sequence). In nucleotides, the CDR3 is TGTGCCACCAGCAGGGGACTAGCGGGGGGTACCACAGATACGCAGTATTTT. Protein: CATSRGLAGGTTDTQYF.

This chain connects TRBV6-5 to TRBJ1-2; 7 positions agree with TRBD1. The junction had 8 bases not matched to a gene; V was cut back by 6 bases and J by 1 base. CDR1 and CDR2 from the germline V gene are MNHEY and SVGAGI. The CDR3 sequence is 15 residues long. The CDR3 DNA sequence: TGTGCCAGCAGATCCGCCGGACAGGTTAACTATGGCTACACCTTC. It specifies CASRSAGQVNYGYTF.

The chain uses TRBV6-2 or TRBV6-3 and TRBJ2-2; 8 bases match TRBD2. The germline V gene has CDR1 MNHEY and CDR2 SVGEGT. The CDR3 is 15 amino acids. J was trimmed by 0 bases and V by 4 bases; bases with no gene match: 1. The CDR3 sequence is CASSSGGANTGELFF. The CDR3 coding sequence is TGTGCCAGCAGTTCCGGGGGGGCGAACACCGGGGAGCTGTTTTTT.

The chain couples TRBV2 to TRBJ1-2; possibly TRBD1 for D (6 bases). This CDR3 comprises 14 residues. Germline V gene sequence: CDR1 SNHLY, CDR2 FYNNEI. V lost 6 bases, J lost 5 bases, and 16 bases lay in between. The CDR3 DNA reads TGTGCCAGCAGGATTGGGGGCGTTGGATATGGCTACACCTTC. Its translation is CASRIGGVGYGYTF.

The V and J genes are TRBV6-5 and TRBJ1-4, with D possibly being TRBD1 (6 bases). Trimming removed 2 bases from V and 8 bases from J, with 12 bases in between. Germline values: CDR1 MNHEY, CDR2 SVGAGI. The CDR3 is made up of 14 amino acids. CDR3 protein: CASSYRGKGEKLFF. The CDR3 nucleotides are TGTGCCAGCAGTTACAGGGGGAAGGGGGAAAAACTGTTTTTT.

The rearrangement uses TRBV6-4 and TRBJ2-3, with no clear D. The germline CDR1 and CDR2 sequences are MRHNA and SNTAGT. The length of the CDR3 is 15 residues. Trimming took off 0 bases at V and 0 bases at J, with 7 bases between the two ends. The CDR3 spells CASSDSVASTDTQYF. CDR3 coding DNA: TGTGCCAGCAGTGACTCTGTAGCTAGCACAGATACGCAGTATTTT.

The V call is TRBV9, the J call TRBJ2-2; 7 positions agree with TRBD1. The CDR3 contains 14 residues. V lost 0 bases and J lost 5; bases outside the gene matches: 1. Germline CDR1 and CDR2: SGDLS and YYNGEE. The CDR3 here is CASSVGGQTGELFF. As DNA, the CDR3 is TGTGCCAGCAGCGTAGGGGGACAGACCGGGGAGCTGTTTTTT.

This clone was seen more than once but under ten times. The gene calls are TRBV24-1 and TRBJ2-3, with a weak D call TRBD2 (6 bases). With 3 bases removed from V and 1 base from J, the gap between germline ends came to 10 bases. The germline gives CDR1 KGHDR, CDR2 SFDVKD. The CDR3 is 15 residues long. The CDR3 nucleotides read TGTGCCACCAGTGATCGGGGAGGAGGCACAGATACGCAGTATTTT. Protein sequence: CATSDRGGGTDTQYF.

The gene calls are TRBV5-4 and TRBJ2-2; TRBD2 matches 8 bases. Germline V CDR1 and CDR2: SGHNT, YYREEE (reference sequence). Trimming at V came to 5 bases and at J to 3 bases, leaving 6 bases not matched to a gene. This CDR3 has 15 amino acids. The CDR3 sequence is CASRQAGADTGELFF. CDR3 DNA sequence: TGTGCCAGCAGACAAGCGGGGGCGGACACCGGGGAGCTGTTTTTT.

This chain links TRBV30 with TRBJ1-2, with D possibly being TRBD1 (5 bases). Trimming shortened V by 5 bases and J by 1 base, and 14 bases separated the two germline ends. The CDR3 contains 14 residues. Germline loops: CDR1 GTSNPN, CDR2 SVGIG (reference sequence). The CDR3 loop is CAWVPRDFNYGYTF. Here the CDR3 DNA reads TGTGCCTGGGTTCCTAGGGACTTTAACTATGGCTACACCTTC.

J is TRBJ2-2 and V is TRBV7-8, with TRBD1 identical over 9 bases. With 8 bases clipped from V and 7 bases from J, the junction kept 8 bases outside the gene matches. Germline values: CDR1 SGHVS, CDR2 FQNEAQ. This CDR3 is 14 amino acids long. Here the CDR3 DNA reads TGTGCCAGCGGGGGACAGGGTAGGAGCGGGGAGCTGTTTTTT. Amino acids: CASGGQGRSGELFF. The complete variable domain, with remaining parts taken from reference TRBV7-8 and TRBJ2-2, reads GAGVSQSPRYKVAKRGQDVALRCDPISGHVSLFWYQQALGQGPEFLTYFQNEAQLDKSGLPSDRFFAERPEGSVSTLKIQRTQQEDSAVYLCASGGQGRSGELFFGEGSRLTVL.

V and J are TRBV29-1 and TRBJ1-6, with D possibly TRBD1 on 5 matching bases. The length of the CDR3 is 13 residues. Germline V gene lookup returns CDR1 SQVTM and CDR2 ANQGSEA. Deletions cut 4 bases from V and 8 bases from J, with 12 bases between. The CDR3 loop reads CSVGAGTDSPLHF. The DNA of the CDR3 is TGCAGCGTTGGGGCAGGGACTGATTCACCCCTCCACTTT.

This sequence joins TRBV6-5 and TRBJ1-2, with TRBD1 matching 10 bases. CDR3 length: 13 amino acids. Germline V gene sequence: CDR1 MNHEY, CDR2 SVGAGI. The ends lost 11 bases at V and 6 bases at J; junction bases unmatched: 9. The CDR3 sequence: CAGRQGARNGYTF. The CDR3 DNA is TGTGCCGGTCGACAGGGGGCGCGTAATGGCTACACCTTC.

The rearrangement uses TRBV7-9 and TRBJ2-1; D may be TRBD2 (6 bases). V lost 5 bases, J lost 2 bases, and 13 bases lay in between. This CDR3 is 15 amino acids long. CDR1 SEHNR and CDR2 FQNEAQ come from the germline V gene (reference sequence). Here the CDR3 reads CASSHGGLAYNEQFF. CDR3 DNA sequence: TGTGCCAGCAGCCATGGGGGGTTGGCCTACAATGAGCAGTTCTTC.

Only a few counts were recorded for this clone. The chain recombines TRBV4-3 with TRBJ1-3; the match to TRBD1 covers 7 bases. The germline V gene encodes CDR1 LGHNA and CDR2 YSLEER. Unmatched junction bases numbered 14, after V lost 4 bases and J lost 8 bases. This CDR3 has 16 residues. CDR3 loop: CASSPPGQPSSYTIYF. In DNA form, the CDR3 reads TGCGCCAGCAGCCCCCCGGGACAGCCTTCTTCATACACCATATATTTT.

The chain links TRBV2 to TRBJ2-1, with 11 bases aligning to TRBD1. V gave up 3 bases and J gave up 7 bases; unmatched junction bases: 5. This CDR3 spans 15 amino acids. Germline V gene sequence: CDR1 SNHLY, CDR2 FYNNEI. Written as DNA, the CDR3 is TGTGCCAGCAGTGATCCTGGACAGGGGGCAAATGAGCAGTTCTTC. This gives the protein CASSDPGQGANEQFF.

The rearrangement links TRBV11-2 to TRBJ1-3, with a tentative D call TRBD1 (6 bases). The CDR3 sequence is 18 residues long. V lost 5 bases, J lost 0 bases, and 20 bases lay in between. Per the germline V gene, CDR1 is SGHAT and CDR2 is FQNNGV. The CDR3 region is CASSPPGGVSSSGNTIYF. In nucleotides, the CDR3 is TGTGCCAGCAGCCCGCCGGGGGGCGTCAGCTCCTCTGGAAACACCATATATTTT.

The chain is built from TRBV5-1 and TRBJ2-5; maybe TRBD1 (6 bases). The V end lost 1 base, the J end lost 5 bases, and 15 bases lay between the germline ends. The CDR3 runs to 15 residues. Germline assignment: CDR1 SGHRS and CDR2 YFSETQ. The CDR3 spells CASSLPGVPQETQYF. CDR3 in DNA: TGCGCCAGCAGCTTGCCAGGGGTGCCCCAGGAGACCCAGTACTTC.

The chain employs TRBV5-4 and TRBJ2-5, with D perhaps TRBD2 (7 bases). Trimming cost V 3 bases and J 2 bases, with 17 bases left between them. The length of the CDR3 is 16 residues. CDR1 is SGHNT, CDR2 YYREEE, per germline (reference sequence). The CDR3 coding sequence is TGTGCCAGCAGCTCATCTGGGGGGGCGGGACAAGAGACCCAGTACTTC. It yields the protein CASSSSGGAGQETQYF.

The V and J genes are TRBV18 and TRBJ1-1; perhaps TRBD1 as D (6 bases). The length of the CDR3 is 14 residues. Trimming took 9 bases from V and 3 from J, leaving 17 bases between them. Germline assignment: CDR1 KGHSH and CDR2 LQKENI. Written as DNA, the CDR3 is TGTGCCAGTTCGGGAGGGGGAGATTACACTGAAGCTTTCTTT. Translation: CASSGGGDYTEAFF.

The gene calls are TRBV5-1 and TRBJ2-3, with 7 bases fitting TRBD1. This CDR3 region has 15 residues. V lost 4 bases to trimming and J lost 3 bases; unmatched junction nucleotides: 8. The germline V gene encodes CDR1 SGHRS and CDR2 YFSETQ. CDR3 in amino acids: CASSPGQDGTDTQYF. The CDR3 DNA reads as TGCGCCAGCAGCCCAGGACAGGATGGGACAGATACGCAGTATTTT.

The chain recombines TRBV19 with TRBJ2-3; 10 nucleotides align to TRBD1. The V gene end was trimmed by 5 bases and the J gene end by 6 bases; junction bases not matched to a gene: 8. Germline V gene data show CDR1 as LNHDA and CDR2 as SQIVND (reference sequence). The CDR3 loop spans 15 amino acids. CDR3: CASSRGGQGMDTQYF. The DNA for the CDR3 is TGTGCCAGTAGTCGGGGGGGACAGGGGATGGATACGCAGTATTTT.

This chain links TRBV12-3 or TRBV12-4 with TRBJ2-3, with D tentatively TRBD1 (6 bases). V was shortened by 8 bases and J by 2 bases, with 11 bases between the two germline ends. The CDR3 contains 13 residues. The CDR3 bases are TGTGCCAGCTGGCAGGGGAACACAGATACGCAGTATTTT. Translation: CASWQGNTDTQYF.

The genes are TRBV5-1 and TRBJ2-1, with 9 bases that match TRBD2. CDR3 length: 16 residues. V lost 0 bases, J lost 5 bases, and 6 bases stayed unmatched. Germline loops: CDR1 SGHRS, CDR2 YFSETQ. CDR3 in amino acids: CASSLVPAGGDNEQFF. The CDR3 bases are TGCGCCAGCAGCTTGGTTCCAGCGGGGGGAGACAATGAGCAGTTCTTC.

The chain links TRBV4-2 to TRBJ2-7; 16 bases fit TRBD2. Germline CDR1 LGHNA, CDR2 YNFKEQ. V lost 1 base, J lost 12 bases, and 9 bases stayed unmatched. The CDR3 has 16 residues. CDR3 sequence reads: CASSQAPGTSGGALYF. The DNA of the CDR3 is TGTGCCAGCAGCCAAGCACCTGGGACTAGCGGGGGGGCCTTGTACTTC.

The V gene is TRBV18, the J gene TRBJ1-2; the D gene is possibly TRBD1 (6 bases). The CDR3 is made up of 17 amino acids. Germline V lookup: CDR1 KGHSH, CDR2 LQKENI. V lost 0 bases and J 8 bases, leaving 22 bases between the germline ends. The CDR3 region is CASSPPSTGRDLMGYTF. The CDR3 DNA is TGTGCCAGCTCACCACCGAGCACAGGGAGGGACCTTATGGGCTACACCTTC.

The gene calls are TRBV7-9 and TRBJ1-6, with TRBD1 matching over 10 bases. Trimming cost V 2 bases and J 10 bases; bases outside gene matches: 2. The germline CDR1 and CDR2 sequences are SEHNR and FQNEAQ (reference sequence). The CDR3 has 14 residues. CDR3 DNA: TGTGCCAGCAGCTTACGGGACAGGGGATCACCCCTCCACTTT. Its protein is CASSLRDRGSPLHF.

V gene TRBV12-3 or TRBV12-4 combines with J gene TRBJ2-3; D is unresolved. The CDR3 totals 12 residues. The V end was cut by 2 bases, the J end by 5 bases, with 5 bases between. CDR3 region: CASSLLVDTQYF. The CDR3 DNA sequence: TGTGCCAGCAGTTTACTAGTAGATACGCAGTATTTT.

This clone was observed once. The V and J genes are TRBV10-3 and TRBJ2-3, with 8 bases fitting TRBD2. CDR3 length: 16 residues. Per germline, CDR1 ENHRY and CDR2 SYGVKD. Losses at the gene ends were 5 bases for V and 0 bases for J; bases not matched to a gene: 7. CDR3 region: CAISQKSGGSTDTQYF. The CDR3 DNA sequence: TGTGCCATCAGTCAGAAAAGCGGGGGTAGCACAGATACGCAGTATTTT.

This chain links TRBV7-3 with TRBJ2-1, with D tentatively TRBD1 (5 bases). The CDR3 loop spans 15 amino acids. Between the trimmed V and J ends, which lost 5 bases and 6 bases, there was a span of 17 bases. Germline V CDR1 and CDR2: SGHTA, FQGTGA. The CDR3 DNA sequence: TGTGCCAGCAGCACCCGACTCAGTGGGGCCAATGAGCAGTTCTTC. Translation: CASSTRLSGANEQFF.

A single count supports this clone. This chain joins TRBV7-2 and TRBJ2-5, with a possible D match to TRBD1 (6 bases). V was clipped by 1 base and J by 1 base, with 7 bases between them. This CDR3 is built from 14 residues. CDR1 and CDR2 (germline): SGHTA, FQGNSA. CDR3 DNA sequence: TGTGCCAGCAGCTTAGTCAGGGGCCAAGAGACCCAGTACTTC. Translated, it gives CASSLVRGQETQYF.